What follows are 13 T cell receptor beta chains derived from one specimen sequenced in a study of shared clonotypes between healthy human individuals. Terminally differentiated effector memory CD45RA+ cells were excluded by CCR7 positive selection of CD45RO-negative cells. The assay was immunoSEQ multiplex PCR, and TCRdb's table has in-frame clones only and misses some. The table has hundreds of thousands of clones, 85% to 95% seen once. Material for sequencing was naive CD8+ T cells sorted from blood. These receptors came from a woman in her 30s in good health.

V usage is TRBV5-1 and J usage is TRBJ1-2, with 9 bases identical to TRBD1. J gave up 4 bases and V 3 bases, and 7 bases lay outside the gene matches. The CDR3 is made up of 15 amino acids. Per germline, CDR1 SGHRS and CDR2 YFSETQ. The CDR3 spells CASSSAEQGAYGYTF. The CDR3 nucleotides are TGCGCCAGCAGCTCCGCGGAACAGGGGGCCTATGGCTACACCTTC.

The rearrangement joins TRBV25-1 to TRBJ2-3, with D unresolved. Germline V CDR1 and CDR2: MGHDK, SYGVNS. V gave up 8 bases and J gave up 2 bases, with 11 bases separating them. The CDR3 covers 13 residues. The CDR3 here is CASYQESTDTQYF. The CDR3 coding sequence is TGTGCCAGCTATCAGGAGTCCACAGATACGCAGTATTTT. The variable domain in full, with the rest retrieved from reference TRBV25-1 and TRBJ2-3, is EADIYQTPRYLVIGTGKKITLECSQTMGHDKMYWYQQDPGMELHLIHYSYGVNSTEKGDLSSESTVSRIRTEHFPLTLESARPSHTSQYLCASYQESTDTQYFGPGTRLTVL.

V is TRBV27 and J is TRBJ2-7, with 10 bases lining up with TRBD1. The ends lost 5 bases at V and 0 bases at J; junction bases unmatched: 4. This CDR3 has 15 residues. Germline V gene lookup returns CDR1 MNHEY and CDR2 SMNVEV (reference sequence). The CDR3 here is CASSGTGALSYEQYF. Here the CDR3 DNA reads TGTGCCAGCAGTGGGACAGGGGCCCTCTCCTACGAGCAGTACTTC.

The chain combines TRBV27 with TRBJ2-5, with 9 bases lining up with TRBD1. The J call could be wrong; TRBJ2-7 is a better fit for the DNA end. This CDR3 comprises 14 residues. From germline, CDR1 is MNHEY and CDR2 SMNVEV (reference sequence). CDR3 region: CASSLGQGLYEQYF. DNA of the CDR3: TGTGCCAGCAGCCTGGGACAGGGATTATACGAGCAGTACTTC.

The CDR3 sequence: CASSYESGGQETQYF. DNA for the CDR3: TGTGCCAGCAGTTACGAGTCGGGAGGGCAAGAGACCCAGTACTTC. The chain carries TRBV6-5 and TRBJ2-5; the match to TRBD2 covers 8 bases. This CDR3 is built from 15 residues. V dropped 2 bases and J dropped 2; count of bases not matched to a gene: 4. In germline, CDR1 is MNHEY, CDR2 SVGAGI.

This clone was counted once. The CDR3 spells CASSESGNTGELFF. In DNA form, the CDR3 reads TGTGCCAGCAGTGAAAGCGGGAACACCGGGGAGCTGTTTTTT. This chain joins TRBV2 and TRBJ2-2; possibly TRBD2 for D (5 bases). The germline CDR1 and CDR2 sequences are SNHLY and FYNNEI. This CDR3 comprises 14 residues. Trimming left V 2 bases short and J 1 base short, with 5 bases between.

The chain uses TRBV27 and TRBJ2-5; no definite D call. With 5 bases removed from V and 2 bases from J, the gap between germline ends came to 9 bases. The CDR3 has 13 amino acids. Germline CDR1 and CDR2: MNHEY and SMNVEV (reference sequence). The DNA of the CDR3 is TGTGCCAGCAGTCCACAATATCAAGAGACCCAGTACTTC. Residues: CASSPQYQETQYF.

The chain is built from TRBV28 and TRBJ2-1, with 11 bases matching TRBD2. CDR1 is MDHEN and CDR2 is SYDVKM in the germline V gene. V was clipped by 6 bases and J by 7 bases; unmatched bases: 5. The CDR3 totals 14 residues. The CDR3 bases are TGTGCCAGCAGGAGACTAGCGGGATATAATGAGCAGTTCTTC. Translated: CASRRLAGYNEQFF.

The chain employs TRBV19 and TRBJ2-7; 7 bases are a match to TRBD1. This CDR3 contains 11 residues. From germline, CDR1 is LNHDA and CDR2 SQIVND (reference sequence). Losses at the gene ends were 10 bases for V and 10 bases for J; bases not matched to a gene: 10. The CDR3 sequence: CATWFRDRQYF. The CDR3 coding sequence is TGTGCCACCTGGTTCCGGGACAGACAGTACTTC. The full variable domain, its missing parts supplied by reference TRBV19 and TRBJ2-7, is DGGITQSPKYLFRKEGQNVTLSCEQNLNHDAMYWYRQDPGQGLRLIYYSQIVNDFQKGDIAEGYSVSREKKESFPLTVTSAQKNPTAFYLCATWFRDRQYFGPGTRLTVT.

CDR3 in amino acids: CASRGIHSGQSPNEQYF. The CDR3 region has the DNA TGTGCCAGCAGGGGCATTCACTCGGGACAGTCCCCCAACGAGCAGTACTTC. The chain recombines TRBV2 with TRBJ2-7; 7 bases agree with TRBD1. V shed 6 bases, J shed 5 bases, and the junction held 19 bases outside the gene matches. Germline loops: CDR1 SNHLY, CDR2 FYNNEI. This CDR3 comprises 17 residues.

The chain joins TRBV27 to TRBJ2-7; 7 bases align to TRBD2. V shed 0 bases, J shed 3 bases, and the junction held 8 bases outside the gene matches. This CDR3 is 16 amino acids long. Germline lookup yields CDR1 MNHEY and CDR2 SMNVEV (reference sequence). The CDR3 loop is CASSLSPRSGLYEQYF. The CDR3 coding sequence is TGTGCCAGCAGTTTATCTCCCCGTAGCGGGCTCTACGAGCAGTACTTC.

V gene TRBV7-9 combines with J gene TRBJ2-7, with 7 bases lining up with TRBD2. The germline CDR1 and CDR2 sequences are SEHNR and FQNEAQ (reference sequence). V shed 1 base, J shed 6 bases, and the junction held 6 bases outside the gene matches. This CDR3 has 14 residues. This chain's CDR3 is CASSLGGTIVEQYF. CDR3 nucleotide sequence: TGTGCCAGCAGCTTAGGCGGGACTATCGTCGAGCAGTACTTC.

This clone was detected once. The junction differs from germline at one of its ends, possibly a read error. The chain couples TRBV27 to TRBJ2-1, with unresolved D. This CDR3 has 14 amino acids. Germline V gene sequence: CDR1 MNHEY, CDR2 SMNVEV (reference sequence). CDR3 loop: CTSSLDLSYNEQFF. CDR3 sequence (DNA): TGTACCAGCAGTTTGGATCTCTCCTACAATGAGCAGTTCTTC.